The T cell receptor (beta chain) under discussion was sequenced for a study of response to subunit inactivated influenza vaccine. TCRdb re-derived calls from the RT-PCR reads in MiXCR, one entry per CDR3 protein. This repertoire shows more than 500,000 distinct CDR3 sequences, around 11% found once; its top ten account for around 10%. The CDR3 extends over 14 amino acids. CDR1 and CDR2 from the germline V gene are MDHEN and SYDVKM. V dropped 2 bases and J dropped 2 bases, with 9 bases sitting between them. This clonotype was recorded many times. The same data also went into a second study, on T cells expressing NK-cell markers. This second study notes: Beta-chain TCR cDNA was generated via 5'RACE template switching with UMIs.

The sequences come from PBMCs from blood, collected on the day of vaccination. The clonotype originates from a man aged 50 to 59 who received an inactivated influenza vaccine. This chain connects TRBV28 to TRBJ2-5, with D possibly being TRBD1 (6 bases). CDR3 in DNA: TGTGCCAGCAGTTTACCCGGACAGCAAGAGACCCAGTACTTC. Translating gives CASSLPGQQETQYF.